The T cell receptor beta chain under discussion was sequenced for a study of naive and memory T cell subsets (dated by TCRdb to 2016 to 2017). As for the study more broadly: An open-source, UMI-based TCR alpha and beta sequencing pipeline was applied to sorted naive and memory peripheral blood T cell subsets. The results of the functional CMV T cell responses matched the IgG serology results in every case. RNA was DNase-treated and reverse transcribed with TCR constant-region primers, mostly using SuperScript III. Summary of the overall study and its limitations: Each clonotype was defined as a single alpha or beta chain sequence rather than as a paired alpha/beta receptor. Naive repertoires, especially CD8, contained a few larger clonotypes, possibly memory cells re-expressing CD45RA. The repertoire findings for the naive and memory subsets could not be validated, as no ground truth was available. Once error correction was done, more than 90% of naive TCR sequences showed up just once, which made the naive abundance distributions much steeper than those of the memory subsets. TCR abundance followed a power law with an exponent that was different for naive and memory subsets but consistent across the three individuals. RNA-based TCR counts may be affected by expression changes linked to T cell activation and differentiation. In both CD4 and CD8 cells, the Gini index increased while Shannon and inverse Simpson diversity decreased from naive through CM, EM and EMRA.

From the second PCR step onward, the TCR alpha chain libraries and the TCR beta chain libraries were amplified separately. CMV status of each donor was established by measuring IFNgamma production from CD4+ T cells after fresh PBMCs were stimulated overnight with CMV viral lysate. CD4 T cells were positively selected using Miltenyi beads, after which CD8 T cells were positively selected from the CD4-negative fraction. Cells stained for CD3, CD4, CD8, CD45RA, CD27 and a live/dead dye were sorted on a BD Aria II into four subsets by CD45RA and CD27. A few healthy volunteers provided blood, and each donor's sample was split into CD4 and CD8 T cells and then further divided into four differentiation subsets. About 120 ml of peripheral blood was taken from each donor, and PBMC were separated by density-gradient centrifugation on Ficoll-Paque PLUS. Sorted cells were lysed in RLT buffer, after which RNA was extracted using a Qiagen RNeasy kit and stored at -80 degrees C.

The CDR3 spans 16 residues, from the cysteine through the phenylalanine. The CDR3 DNA has 48 bases and is translated from base 1. V drops 1 base and J drops 4 bases, leaving 16 bases in between. CDR1 PRHDT and CDR2 FYEKMQ are derived from the germline V gene (reference sequence). This clonotype has at least ten counts. This receptor's antigen is unknown. The record has no base qualities; no much larger clone is one base away. Libraries were built with UMI-ligation and nested PCR. The beta constant-region primer was an equimolar mix of two oligonucleotides covering both TRBC1 and TRBC2. The ligated cDNA went through four rounds of PCR with nested alpha and beta constant-region primers together with the SP2 primer. A single-stranded oligonucleotide carrying the SP2 primer and a 12-nucleotide UMI was ligated to the 3' end of the cDNA by T4 RNA ligase 1. Incubation of the ligation reaction lasted 20-24 hours at 16 degrees C. PCR2 was typically performed as a SYBR Green qPCR and was stopped at a predetermined threshold so that over-amplification was prevented. Every purification after the first one was done using Agencourt AMPure XP magnetic beads. Libraries were quantified by Qubit and checked on a TapeStation, with a main peak expected near 650 bp. Pooled libraries were sequenced on an Illumina MiSeq with v2 2x251 paired-end kits, typically giving about 0.9-2.1 million reads per sample. Libraries were pooled at approximately 3.7 nM per sample, and about 4.5-7% PhiX was added to improve cluster recognition. In the paper's pipeline: Decombinator assigned V and J genes to Demultiplexor-processed FASTQ reads by tag matching, allowing a single base-pair mismatch. Collapsinator relied on UMIs to fix sequencing errors as well as frequency errors caused by PCR heterogeneity. CDR3Translator translated TCRs and extracted CDR3s from the conserved cysteine to the FGXG phenylalanine, flagging non-productive sequences. Gini, Shannon entropy and inverse Simpson indices were computed after subsampling the repertoires to the same number of UMI-defined TCRs. Within the linear range, a power law was fitted by maximum likelihood to the distributions of clonotype abundance. For one naive CD8 sample, the pipeline and MIGEC produced similar UMI counts, unique TCR numbers and clonal distributions. One analysis removed from the naive repertoire any naive TCRs that were also found in any memory subset from the same donor. The repertoires were searched for some 7,300 CMV-associated CDR3 sequences that had been compiled from VDJdb and a published dataset. TCRdb passed the public sequencing reads through fastp at Q25 and MiXCR, retaining productive beta sequences. Entries are consolidated by CDR3 protein sequence, retaining the most common genes and DNA. In this record, the V and J calls reflect TCRdb's handling and not the investigators' own analysis. The sample includes approximately 100,000 distinct CDR3 sequences, with around 15% observed a single time. Together, the top ten hold 2.5% to 3.5% of the sample.

The receptor chain draws on TRBV13 and TRBJ1-2, and possibly TRBD1, on 5 matching bases. The source is a human donor in good health. The specimen was naive CD8+ T cells from blood. This sample's cell subset or site label indicates: naive T cells, CD45RA high CD27+. The DNA is TGTGCCAGCAGCTTAGACGGGCAGGGTGCTCCCTATGGCTACACCTTC. This gives the protein CASSLDGQGAPYGYTF.